This T cell receptor (beta chain) is from a study of blood T cell repertoires in COVID-19 (dated by TCRdb to the early 2020s). In the study overall: The collaborator samples originated in the United States, Italy and Spain and spanned the acute and convalescent phases of COVID-19. The prospective study material was composed of cDNA or gDNA derived from T cells, B-cell-depleted T cells, or PBMCs. Deeply sampled blood TCRbeta repertoires from subjects exposed to, actively infected with, or recovered from COVID-19 were included in the dataset. A freely available public database, intended as a resource for researchers studying the immune response to SARS-CoV-2, is where the repertoires were released. Samples were obtained from the ongoing ImmuneRACE study (first 160 participants) and from 1,254 subjects provided by 6 global collaborators. Sample metadata almost always included a de-identified subject ID, COVID-19 status, age in years and sex. Where available, HLA class I and class II types were obtained from metadata supplied by the sample provider rather than from assay-based typing. Summary of the overall study and its limitations: The quantity of clinical and demographic metadata differed by source and by participant and was supplied without curation.

TCRbeta CDR3 regions were amplified from genomic DNA using the immunoSEQ Assay, a bias-controlled multiplex PCR. Concerning the study's data processing: The number of nucleated cells in each sample was estimated by amplification of reference gene primers within the assay. To quantify the absolute abundance of each unique TCRbeta CDR3 rearrangement, sequence reads were collapsed and filtered. For each sample, productive Simpson clonality was calculated by taking the square root of Simpson's diversity index across productive rearrangements. The immuneACCESS repertoire file appears here via TCRdb, limited to in-frame rearrangements. These files lack a portion of the clones; in checked studies, under half of the deficit traces to unresolved V genes, and the cause of the others is not known. D and trimming were read from the DNA, whereas the V and J calls and clone size are those reported in that table. The sample contains about 350,000 clones, roughly 84% of them found a single time. More than 1% of the sample comes from the top ten.

Participants in the prospective study were enrolled through a virtual design, were aged 18 to 89 years, and lived in 24 United States geographic areas. In the prospective study, cohorts were assigned on the basis of participant-reported clinical history obtained from a screening survey and a study questionnaire. ImmuneRACE Cohort 3 recovered participants were defined by two consecutive negative NP/OP PCR tests, healthcare professional clearance, or symptom resolution. In the prospective study, mobile phlebotomists collected whole blood, serum and a nasopharyngeal or oropharyngeal swab from each participant. Over a roughly 2-month period, participants in the prospective study had the option of providing additional blood draws and questionnaires. Prospective study blood samples were shipped either frozen or at room temperature before DNA extraction. Counted from cysteine to phenylalanine, this CDR3 has 15 amino acids. Just CDR3 DNA is preserved here, 45 bases in frame from base 1. CDR1 and CDR2 (SGHTS, YDEGEE) derive from the germline V gene. V loses 4 bases, J loses 2 bases, and the germline ends lie 16 bases apart.

Details on this clone: Its recognized antigen is unknown. Base qualities are not recorded, but no much larger clone differs from it by a single base.

This receptor was obtained from a woman in her 30s who had recovered from COVID-19. The rearrangement combines TRBV5-8 with TRBJ2-7; a tentative D call is TRBD1 (5 bases match). Sequenced: PBMCs or T cells enriched from blood (not recorded which). Here the CDR3 is given as CASSQLVGRAYEQYF. The sequenced DNA is TGTGCCAGCAGCCAGCTGGTCGGCAGGGCCTACGAGCAGTACTTC.